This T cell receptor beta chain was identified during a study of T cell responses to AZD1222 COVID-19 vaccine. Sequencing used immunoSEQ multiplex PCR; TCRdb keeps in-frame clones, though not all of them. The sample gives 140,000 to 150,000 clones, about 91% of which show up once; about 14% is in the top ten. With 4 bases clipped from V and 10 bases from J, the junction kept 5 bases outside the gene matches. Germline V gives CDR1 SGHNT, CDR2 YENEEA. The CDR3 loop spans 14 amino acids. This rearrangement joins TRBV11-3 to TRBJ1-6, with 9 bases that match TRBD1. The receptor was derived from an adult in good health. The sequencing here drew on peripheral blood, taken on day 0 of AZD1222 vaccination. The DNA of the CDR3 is TGTGCCAGCAGCTCCGGGACAGGGAACTCACCCCTCCACTTT. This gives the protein CASSSGTGNSPLHF. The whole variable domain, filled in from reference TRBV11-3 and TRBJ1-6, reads EAGVVQSPRYKIIEKKQPVAFWCNPISGHNTLYWYLQNLGQGPELLIRYENEEAVDDSQLPKDRFSAERLKGVDSTLKIQPAELGDSAVYLCASSSGTGNSPLHFGNGTRLTVT.